Shown below are 22 T cell receptor beta chains from a single sample sequenced in a study of T cell responses to AZD1222 COVID-19 vaccine. TCRdb keeps only in-frame clones here, not all; method: immunoSEQ multiplex PCR. The repertoire holds around 92,000 clones, with roughly 93% as singletons. The sample here was peripheral blood, taken on day 0 of AZD1222 vaccination. The receptors here all came from an adult in good health.

The rearrangement uses TRBV19 and TRBJ1-2; tentative D call: TRBD1 (6 bases). Germline assignment: CDR1 LNHDA and CDR2 SQIVND (reference sequence). This CDR3 is 14 amino acids long. Trimming cost V 6 bases and J 2 bases, with 13 bases left between them. The CDR3 sequence is CASSLQGNNYGYTF. CDR3 DNA sequence: TGTGCCAGTAGCCTACAGGGAAACAACTATGGCTACACCTTC.

The V gene is TRBV6-2 or TRBV6-3, the J gene TRBJ1-5; no definite D call. The germline V and J ends were trimmed by 3 bases and 2 bases, with 23 bases remaining between them. The CDR3 totals 19 residues. Germline-derived CDR1 and CDR2 are MNHEY and SVGEGT. CDR3 residues: CASSYRFGTQTYGNQPQHF. The CDR3 DNA reads TGTGCCAGCAGTTATCGATTCGGAACTCAGACCTATGGCAATCAGCCCCAGCATTTT.

The rearrangement joins TRBV4-1 to TRBJ1-2, with TRBD1 matching 9 bases. The germline V gene has CDR1 MGHRA and CDR2 YSYEKL. This CDR3 comprises 16 residues. V was clipped by 4 bases and J by 2 bases; unmatched bases: 8. The CDR3 DNA sequence: TGCGCCAGCAGCCCAAAAGGACAGGGGTACAACTATGGCTACACCTTC. It is translated as CASSPKGQGYNYGYTF.

The chain combines TRBV7-8 with TRBJ1-2; the D is unclear. The CDR3 sequence is 14 residues long. Per germline, CDR1 SGHVS and CDR2 FQNEAQ. Trimming pared 1 base from V and 8 bases from J, leaving 14 bases between. The CDR3 loop reads CASSLDWAVGGYTF. CDR3 nucleotides: TGTGCCAGCAGCTTAGACTGGGCCGTTGGGGGCTACACCTTC.

This chain links TRBV6-5 with TRBJ2-7; D assignment may be TRBD1 or TRBD2 (5 bases each). The CDR3 contains 13 residues. Germline V gene sequence: CDR1 MNHEY, CDR2 SVGAGI. Trimming took 8 bases from V and 9 from J, leaving 20 bases between them. Here the CDR3 DNA reads TGTGCCAGCCGACCGGGGCATACTATGGGGCAGTACTTC. As protein: CASRPGHTMGQYF.

This sequence joins TRBV6-5 and TRBJ2-3; D remains ambiguous. V lost 6 bases to trimming and J lost 2 bases, with 6 bases between them. Germline V gives CDR1 MNHEY, CDR2 SVGAGI. The CDR3 runs 12 residues. DNA for the CDR3: TGTGCCAGCAGGAAACACACAGATACGCAGTATTTT. Translation: CASRKHTDTQYF.

J is TRBJ2-3 and V is TRBV2, with D tentatively TRBD2 (5 bases). This CDR3 comprises 15 residues. From germline, CDR1 is SNHLY and CDR2 FYNNEI. Between the trimmed V and J ends, which lost 7 bases and 2 bases, there was a span of 16 bases. Here the CDR3 reads CASTPSGRSTDTQYF. The DNA for the CDR3 is TGTGCCAGCACCCCCAGCGGACGGTCCACAGATACGCAGTATTTT.

This chain links TRBV6-4 with TRBJ1-5; D unclear. Germline V lookup: CDR1 MRHNA, CDR2 SNTAGT. The length of the CDR3 is 14 residues. Deletions cut 3 bases from V and 9 bases from J, with 15 bases between. The CDR3: CASSEYPASGPQHF. The CDR3 coding sequence is TGTGCCAGCAGTGAGTACCCGGCCTCCGGGCCCCAGCATTTT.

This clone appeared once. The genes are TRBV12-3 or TRBV12-4 and TRBJ1-2; D unresolved. CDR3 length: 12 residues. Trimming left V 5 bases short and J 8 bases short, with 12 bases between. CDR3 DNA: TGTGCCAGCAGTCCCACCCCGGGGGGCTACACCTTC. It specifies CASSPTPGGYTF.

Comment on this clone: Relative to the germline gene, one junction end is altered; a read error may explain this. V usage is TRBV6-5 and J usage is TRBJ1-1; D is unresolved. This CDR3 has 13 residues. The germline V gene has CDR1 MNHEY and CDR2 SVGAGI. The CDR3: CASSYSRYPEAFF. In nucleotides, the CDR3 is TGTGCCAGCAGTTACTCGAGGTACCCTGAGGCTTTCTTT.

The V and J genes are TRBV24-1 and TRBJ1-2; D remains ambiguous. With 4 bases removed from V and 0 bases from J, the gap between germline ends came to 5 bases. There are 13 residues in the CDR3. CDR1 is KGHDR and CDR2 is SFDVKD in the germline V gene. CDR3 sequence (DNA): TGTGCCACCAGTGACAGAGCTAACTATGGCTACACCTTC. Encoded protein: CATSDRANYGYTF.

The chain has TRBV28 and TRBJ2-3; D might be TRBD2 (6 bases). Germline CDR1 and CDR2: MDHEN and SYDVKM. The length of the CDR3 is 16 residues. Trimming took off 3 bases at V and 2 bases at J, with 15 bases between the two ends. CDR3 in amino acids: CASSFRGGALTDTQYF. The CDR3 nucleotides are TGTGCCAGCAGTTTTAGAGGCGGGGCCCTCACAGATACGCAGTATTTT.

V gene TRBV11-1 combines with J gene TRBJ1-1, with TRBD1 matching 8 bases. From germline, CDR1 is SGHAT and CDR2 FQDESV (reference sequence). The CDR3 consists of 15 residues. V lost 5 bases and J lost 0; bases outside the gene matches: 5. The CDR3 bases are TGTGCCAGCAGCCGCGGACAGGGCATGAACACTGAAGCTTTCTTT. Translated: CASSRGQGMNTEAFF.

This clone appeared a few times. This chain joins TRBV2 and TRBJ2-7; 8 bases agree with TRBD1. This CDR3 region has 14 residues. Losses at the gene ends were 7 bases for V and 2 bases for J; bases not matched to a gene: 7. CDR1 SNHLY and CDR2 FYNNEI come from the germline V gene. DNA of the CDR3: TGTGCCAGCACGGTGGGACAGGCGACCTACGAGCAGTACTTC. The encoded protein is CASTVGQATYEQYF.

The table lists this clone with a few counts. The CDR3 region is CASSPGARGYTF. The CDR3, as DNA: TGTGCCAGCAGCCCGGGGGCGCGCGGCTACACCTTC. The chain is built from TRBV9 and TRBJ1-2; the D gene is possibly TRBD1 (6 bases). Per the germline V gene, CDR1 is SGDLS and CDR2 is YYNGEE. The CDR3 spans 12 residues. Trimming cost V 4 bases and J 8 bases, with 12 bases left between them.

This chain connects TRBV27 to TRBJ2-5; TRBD1 matches 7 bases. This CDR3 spans 16 amino acids. In germline, CDR1 is MNHEY, CDR2 SMNVEV (reference sequence). Trimming removed 5 bases from V and 2 bases from J; junction bases left unmatched: 11. The CDR3 DNA reads as TGTGCCAGCAGTAAACCGACAGGGAATCGGCAAGAGACCCAGTACTTC. Encoded protein: CASSKPTGNRQETQYF.

The chain has TRBV7-2 and TRBJ2-7; D unresolved. The CDR3 is made up of 13 amino acids. The V and J ends lost 3 bases and 4 bases respectively, with 10 bases between them. The V gene's germline CDR1 is SGHTA and CDR2 FQGNSA. CDR3 sequence (DNA): TGTGCCAGCAGCTTTTCGAAGGCTTACGAGCAGTACTTC. Translating gives CASSFSKAYEQYF. Complete variable domain (other parts from reference TRBV7-2 and TRBJ2-7): GAGVSQSPSNKVTEKGKDVELRCDPISGHTALYWYRQSLGQGLEFLIYFQGNSAPDKSGLPSDRFSAERTGGSVSTLTIQRTQQEDSAVYLCASSFSKAYEQYFGPGTRLTVT.

This clone was detected only a few times. The chain is built from TRBV6-6 and TRBJ1-2, with D perhaps matching TRBD1 (5 bases). Trimming left V 6 bases short and J 4 bases short, with 12 bases between. Germline loops: CDR1 MNHNY, CDR2 SVGAGI (reference sequence). The CDR3 contains 13 residues. The CDR3 sequence: CASSFQGSYGYTF. The CDR3, as DNA: TGTGCCAGCAGCTTTCAGGGAAGCTATGGCTACACCTTC.

J is TRBJ2-3 and V is TRBV9, with 8 bases lining up with TRBD1. CDR3 size: 15 residues. V shed 4 bases and J 0 bases; nucleotides not matched to a gene: 4. Germline-derived CDR1 and CDR2 are SGDLS and YYNGEE. This CDR3 reads CASSPRQGSTDTQYF. The CDR3 nucleotides are TGTGCCAGCAGCCCGAGACAGGGGAGCACAGATACGCAGTATTTT.

This chain joins TRBV5-1 and TRBJ2-7; TRBD2 aligns across 10 bases. Losses at the gene ends were 4 bases for V and 6 bases for J; bases not matched to a gene: 13. The length of the CDR3 is 16 residues. CDR1 is SGHRS and CDR2 is YFSETQ in the germline V gene. The CDR3 region is CASSPLAGVAASEQYF. The CDR3, as DNA: TGCGCCAGCAGCCCCCTAGCGGGGGTTGCGGCCTCCGAGCAGTACTTC.

This clone was detected only once. The CDR3 DNA follows: TGTGCCAGCAAAGGAGGTAACAGATTCGGCTACACCTTC. Its translation is CASKGGNRFGYTF. The chain joins TRBV6-4 to TRBJ1-2; D ambiguous. Trimming removed 7 bases at V and 8 bases at J, with 17 bases between. CDR1 is MRHNA and CDR2 is SNTAGT in the germline V gene. This CDR3 contains 13 residues.

This clone occurred once. The chain joins TRBV6-5 to TRBJ1-1; 7 bases fit TRBD1. The CDR3 extends over 14 amino acids. V lost 0 bases and J lost 4; bases outside the gene matches: 2. Germline V CDR1 and CDR2: MNHEY, SVGAGI. The DNA for the CDR3 is TGTGCCAGCAGTTACTCGCCAGGGGGCACTGAAGCTTTCTTT. As protein: CASSYSPGGTEAFF.